This T cell receptor (beta chain) is drawn from a study of human T cells and chemical hapten exposure. The sample's time point: patch test 1, 2 weeks after DPC sensitization. The treatment was: therapeutic diphenylcyclopropenone sensitization with weekly scalp DPC. The authors' total RNA extraction used unfractionated whole blood. Individual cDNA molecules received unique molecular identifiers in the library. A single record per CDR3 protein comes from TCRdb applying MiXCR to the RACE reads. The table records roughly 160,000 distinct CDR3 sequences, more than 12% of them present only once. The V gene lost 7 bases and the J gene lost 7 bases, with 11 bases spanning the gap. The CDR3 is made up of 11 amino acids. CDR1 and CDR2 (germline): DFQATT, SNEGSKA (reference sequence).

This receptor was taken from a woman younger than 45 with alopecia areata. Some clones in this sample may be carry-over from other donors' samples. Source: whole blood, taken in connection with sensitization to the hapten diphenylcyclopropenone (DPC). The V call is TRBV20-1, the J call TRBJ1-5, with D maybe TRBD1 (5 bases). The CDR3 coding sequence is TGCAGTGTCCAGGGAGGCCAGCCCCAGCATTTT. It encodes CSVQGGQPQHF.